A single sample is the source of the 9 T cell receptor beta chains below, sequenced in a study of monozygotic twins with inflammatory bowel disease. TCRdb reworked the 5' RACE reads into one entry per CDR3 protein, no DNA. The data include fewer than 200,000 distinct CDR3 sequences; the top ten clones carry 2.4%. Material for sequencing was blood. Every receptor here comes from a human donor with ulcerative colitis or Crohn's disease, or a healthy co-twin of an affected twin (not recorded which).

The chain has TRBV7-2 and TRBJ1-2; TCRdb proposes TRBD1, but this gene call is untestable without DNA. Germline CDR1 is SGHTA and CDR2 is FQGNSA. This CDR3 spans 15 amino acids. CDR3 amino acids: CASKENPGQFYGYTF.

The gene calls are TRBV2 and TRBJ2-7; TCRdb's D gene call, TRBD1, goes unchecked for lack of DNA. Germline V gives CDR1 SNHLY, CDR2 FYNNEI. The CDR3 is 12 residues long. CDR3 sequence reads: CARRQGTYEQYF.

J is TRBJ1-1 and V is TRBV29-1; the D call of TRBD1 rests on TCRdb alone, since no DNA is present to check it. The CDR3 totals 14 residues. In germline, CDR1 is SQVTM, CDR2 ANQGSEA. CDR3 sequence reads: CSVVRDRRYSTAFF.

The V call is TRBV2, the J call TRBJ2-1; TCRdb gives TRBD1 as the D gene, but with no DNA this cannot be confirmed. The CDR3 contains 16 residues. Germline CDR1 SNHLY, CDR2 FYNNEI. CDR3 loop: CASSDSGHGVNNEQFF.

This rearrangement joins TRBV24-1 to TRBJ1-5; the D call of TRBD1 rests on TCRdb alone, since no DNA is present to check it. This CDR3 region has 15 residues. Germline V lookup: CDR1 KGHDR, CDR2 SFDVKD. The CDR3 loop is CATSIGGRGDQPQHF.

The chain links TRBV18 to TRBJ2-1. CDR1 is KGHSH and CDR2 is LQKENI in the germline V gene. The CDR3 extends over 12 amino acids. This CDR3 reads CASSPPAWTAFF.

The chain is built from TRBV27 and TRBJ1-6; the D call of TRBD1 rests on TCRdb alone, since no DNA is present to check it. Germline CDR1 reads MNHEY; CDR2 reads SMNVEV (reference sequence). The CDR3 totals 15 residues. CDR3: CASRPRQGYNSPLHF.

V usage is TRBV7-2 and J usage is TRBJ2-2; TCRdb returns TRBD1, unconfirmable since there is no DNA. Germline V gene data show CDR1 as SGHTA and CDR2 as FQGNSA. The CDR3 extends over 18 amino acids. This chain's CDR3 is CASSLAFRTGGSLGELFF.

The chain employs TRBV10-3 and TRBJ2-3. This CDR3 is 11 amino acids long. Germline V gene lookup returns CDR1 ENHRY and CDR2 SYGVKD. The CDR3 loop is CAISATDTQYF.